Listed below are T cell receptor beta chains from one sample, sequenced in a study of cytotoxic CD8 clonotypes in ibrutinib-treated CLL. Sequencing was performed with immunoSEQ multiplex PCR; in TCRdb, only in-frame clones are kept and a portion is missing. This repertoire shows 45,000 or so clones, about 70% found once; its top ten account for about 14%. This material consisted of PBMCs, taken after 12 months of ibrutinib treatment. The receptors here all came from a human donor with chronic lymphocytic leukemia. Each CDR3 is given with its conserved first and last residue. D genes are given only for firm matches. A clone size is listed for some rows: how often the clone was seen (once, few, many), or a class if it is expanded.

J,size,length,V,D,DNA,CDR3
TRBJ1-6,NA,13,TRBV30,NA,TGTGCCCTCATAGTAGGAGGAACCTCACCCCTCCACTTT,CALIVGGTSPLHF
TRBJ2-7,NA,17,TRBV27,NA,TGTGCCAGCAGTACAGACTCAAGACGGTCGAGCTCCTACGAGCAGTACTTC,CASSTDSRRSSSYEQYF
TRBJ2-1,NA,15,TRBV5-8,TRBD2,TGTGCCAGCGACCTGGGACTAGCGATCGTCTATGAGCAGTTCTTC,CASDLGLAIVYEQFF
TRBJ2-7,NA,9,TRBV20-1,NA,TGTCGGGAGTCCTACGAGCAGTACTTC,CRESYEQYF
TRBJ1-1,NA,14,TRBV12-5,NA,TGTGCTAGTACACTCGGTCCTGCGAACACTGAAGCTTTCTTT,CASTLGPANTEAFF
TRBJ1-2,NA,13,TRBV30,NA,TGTGCCTGGAGTGGCGGACAGAAGAATGGCTACACCTTC,CAWSGGQKNGYTF
TRBJ1-1,few,11,TRBV4-1,NA,TGCGCCAGCAGCCGAGACACTGAAGCTTTCTTT,CASSRDTEAFF
TRBJ1-2,NA,13,TRBV7-9,NA,TGTGCCAGCAGTCAAGATCCTCTCTATGGCTACACCTTC,CASSQDPLYGYTF
TRBJ2-3,NA,16,TRBV7-2,TRBD2,TGTGCCAGCAGCTTAGGGGCTAGCGGGAACACAGATACGCAGTATTTT,CASSLGASGNTDTQYF
TRBJ2-1,NA,16,TRBV4-2,TRBD2,TGTGCCAGCAGCCAAGATCGGCTAGCGGGAGACAATGAGCAGTTCTTC,CASSQDRLAGDNEQFF
TRBJ2-7,NA,16,TRBV5-1,TRBD2,TGCGCCAGCAGACAACACACGGGACTAGCGGAGTCCGAGCAGTACTTC,CASRQHTGLAESEQYF
TRBJ2-5,NA,11,TRBV2,NA,TGTGCCAGCAGTATAACGGAGACCCAGTACTTC,CASSITETQYF
TRBJ1-2,NA,14,TRBV5-1,NA,TGCGCCAGCAGCTTGACCCGGACTAACTATGGCTACACCTTC,CASSLTRTNYGYTF
TRBJ2-7,NA,14,TRBV7-2,TRBD2,TGTGCCAGCAGCTCCCTAGCGGGAGGAGGCGAGCAGTACTTC,CASSSLAGGGEQYF
TRBJ1-5,NA,13,TRBV7-2,NA,TGTGCCAGCAGTCTCTCAGGGATTCAGCCCCAGCATTTT,CASSLSGIQPQHF
TRBJ1-2,few,15,TRBV19,TRBD1,TGTGCCAGTACTCCCCAACAGGGGGCCGGCTATGGCTACACCTTC,CASTPQQGAGYGYTF
TRBJ2-1,few,16,TRBV19,TRBD2,TGTGCCAGTAGTATGTTGGGAGGACTAGCGGTCAATGAGCAGTTCTTC,CASSMLGGLAVNEQFF
TRBJ2-1,NA,15,TRBV7-2,TRBD2,TGTGCCAGCAGCATAGAGCGGGGGGGATCGGATGAGCAGTTCTTC,CASSIERGGSDEQFF
TRBJ2-3,NA,15,TRBV9,NA,TGTGCCAGCAGCGTAGCGGGGGCCAGCACAGATACGCAGTATTTT,CASSVAGASTDTQYF
TRBJ2-7,few,15,TRBV4-1,TRBD2,TGCGCCAGCAGCCAATTCTTAGCGGGAGGCTACGAGCAGTACTTC,CASSQFLAGGYEQYF
TRBJ2-3,NA,16,TRBV27,NA,TGTGCCAGCAGTTTAGGGCTAGCCCTAGTCACAGATACGCAGTATTTT,CASSLGLALVTDTQYF
TRBJ2-3,NA,15,TRBV6-4,TRBD1,TGTGCCAGCAGTGAAGGGACAGGGGGCACAGATACGCAGTATTTT,CASSEGTGGTDTQYF
TRBJ2-7,NA,13,TRBV27,TRBD1,TGTGCCAGCAGTTGGGGACAGAAATACGAGCAGTACTTC,CASSWGQKYEQYF
TRBJ1-1,NA,11,TRBV20-1,NA,TGCAGTGCTCCAGGGAGTACTGAAGCTTTCTTT,CSAPGSTEAFF
TRBJ2-7,NA,13,TRBV30,TRBD2,TGTGCCTGGAGCACTAGCGGGTCCCTCGAGCAGTACTTC,CAWSTSGSLEQYF
TRBJ1-1,NA,14,TRBV7-2,NA,TGTGCCAGCAGCTTAGCACCACGTGTAACTGAAGCTTTCTTT,CASSLAPRVTEAFF
TRBJ2-7,NA,14,TRBV5-4,NA,TGTGCCAGCAGCTTGGATCAAAGCTCCTACGAGCAGTACTTC,CASSLDQSSYEQYF
TRBJ2-3,NA,13,TRBV7-3,NA,TGTGCCAGCAGCTCCCCGGGTGGAGATACGCAGTATTTT,CASSSPGGDTQYF
TRBJ2-2,few,14,TRBV9,NA,TGTGCCAGCCTGAGGGGACAGAACACCGGGGAGCTGTTTTTT,CASLRGQNTGELFF
TRBJ2-1,NA,15,TRBV6-1,NA,TGTGCCAGCATCCTCTCGGTAGGTTACTACAATGAGCAGTTCTTC,CASILSVGYYNEQFF
TRBJ2-6,NA,17,TRBV21-1,NA,TGTGCCAGCAGCCCCCGGGAGGGGGCCTCTGGGGCCAACGTCCTGACTTTC,CASSPREGASGANVLTF
TRBJ2-1,NA,11,TRBV20-1,NA,TGCAGTCCTGTCAAGGGGGATGAGCAGTTCTTC,CSPVKGDEQFF
TRBJ2-3,few,13,TRBV28,TRBD1,TGTGCCAGCAGGGGACAGGGAGGAGATACGCAGTATTTT,CASRGQGGDTQYF
TRBJ1-1,NA,11,TRBV20-1,NA,TGCAGTGCTGAACAGGTGACTGAAGCTTTCTTT,CSAEQVTEAFF
TRBJ1-4,NA,12,TRBV5-1,NA,TGCGCCAGCAGCTTGGGAGGGGAAAAACTGTTTTTT,CASSLGGEKLFF
TRBJ1-2,NA,15,TRBV6-1,NA,TGTGCCAGCAGTGAAGTGCCGGCAGGTTTCGGGGGCTACACCTTC,CASSEVPAGFGGYTF
TRBJ2-3,NA,13,TRBV19,NA,TGTGCCAGTGGGGGCCTGCGGATTCATACGCAGTATTTT,CASGGLRIHTQYF
TRBJ1-5,once,13,TRBV18,NA,TGTGCCAGCTCACCACTCCGTTTCGAGCCCCAGCATTTT,CASSPLRFEPQHF
TRBJ1-5,few,14,TRBV7-2,NA,TGTGCCAGCAGCGCTAATCTGGGCAATCAGCCCCAGCATTTT,CASSANLGNQPQHF
TRBJ2-3,once,15,TRBV5-1,TRBD2,TGCGCCAGCAGCTTCAGCGGGAGCTTCACAGATACGCAGTATTTT,CASSFSGSFTDTQYF
TRBJ2-3,NA,16,TRBV9,NA,TGTGCCAGCAGCCCCTCCGGAATCTCTAGCACAGATACGCAGTATTTT,CASSPSGISSTDTQYF
TRBJ1-2,few,14,TRBV18,TRBD1,TGTGCCAGCTCACCCCAGGGGGCCAACTATGGCTACACCTTC,CASSPQGANYGYTF
TRBJ2-4,NA,15,TRBV7-3,TRBD1,TGTGCCAGCAGCTTAGGCACAGGGGGCAAAAACATTCAGTACTTC,CASSLGTGGKNIQYF
TRBJ2-3,NA,14,TRBV19,NA,TGTGCCAGTAGTATTACGAGGGCCAGGGATACGCAGTATTTT,CASSITRARDTQYF
TRBJ2-1,NA,15,TRBV7-9,NA,TGTGCCAGCAGCTTAGGTAGCGGCGGAGCCAATGAGCAGTTCTTC,CASSLGSGGANEQFF
TRBJ1-3,NA,15,TRBV7-9,NA,TGTGCCAGCAGCTTAGATCAGAGCTCTGGAAACACCATATATTTT,CASSLDQSSGNTIYF